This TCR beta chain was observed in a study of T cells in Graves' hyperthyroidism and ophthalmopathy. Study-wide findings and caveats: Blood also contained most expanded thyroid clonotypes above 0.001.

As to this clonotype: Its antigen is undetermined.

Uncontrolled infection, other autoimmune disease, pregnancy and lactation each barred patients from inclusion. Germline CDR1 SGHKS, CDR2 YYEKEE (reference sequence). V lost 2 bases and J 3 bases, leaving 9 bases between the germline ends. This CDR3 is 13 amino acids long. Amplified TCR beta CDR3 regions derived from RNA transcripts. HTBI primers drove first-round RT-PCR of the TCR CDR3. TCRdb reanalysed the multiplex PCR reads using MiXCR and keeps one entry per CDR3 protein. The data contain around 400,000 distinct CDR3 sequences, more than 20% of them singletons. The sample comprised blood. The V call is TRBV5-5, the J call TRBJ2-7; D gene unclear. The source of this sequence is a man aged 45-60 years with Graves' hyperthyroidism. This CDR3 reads CASSFEDYYEQYF. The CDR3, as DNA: TGTGCCAGCAGCTTCGAGGATTACTACGAGCAGTACTTC.